This T cell receptor beta chain was sequenced for a study of shared clonotypes between healthy human individuals. TCRdb keeps only in-frame clones here, not all; method: immunoSEQ multiplex PCR. Here the sample spans approximately 720,000 clones, around 72% being singletons. In its sample, this clone was seen a few times. Material for sequencing was memory CD4+ T cells sorted from blood. Sample subset: CD45RA-negative fraction. The TCR comes from a woman aged 25 to 39 in good health.

The chain's CDR3 is CASSNGILSGANVLTF. CDR3 nucleotide sequence: TGTGCCAGTAGTAACGGAATCCTTTCTGGGGCCAACGTCCTGACTTTC. The chain has TRBV19 and TRBJ2-6, with no clear D. The V end lost 4 bases, the J end lost 1 base, and 11 bases lay between the germline ends. CDR3 size: 16 residues. The V gene's germline CDR1 is LNHDA and CDR2 SQIVND (reference sequence).